The clone carrying this T cell receptor (beta chain) came up once. This CDR3 is built from 16 residues. Germline CDR1 reads SGHTA; CDR2 reads FQGNSA. V lost 1 base and J lost 5; bases outside the gene matches: 5. This sample is part of a study of blood T cell repertoires in COVID-19. Data came from immunoSEQ multiplex PCR; TCRdb stores just in-frame clones and leaves some out. The profile shows about 30,000 clones, 90% of them singletons. The sample taken for sequencing was peripheral blood. The sequence was collected from a man in his 70s with active or convalescent COVID-19. The chain uses TRBV7-2 and TRBJ2-3, with 11 positions matching TRBD2. DNA for the CDR3: TGTGCCAGCAGCTTAGTTAGCGGGGGGGCGGGAGATACGCAGTATTTT. As protein: CASSLVSGGAGDTQYF.